This T cell receptor beta chain stems from a study of shared clonotypes between healthy human individuals. Comments on this clone: Its antigen is still unknown.

CDR1 is LNHDA, CDR2 SQIVND, per germline (reference sequence). V lost 5 bases to trimming and J lost 3 bases, with 26 bases between them. The CDR3 covers 19 residues. When replicate PCRs were run on sorted subsets, they used approximately 210 ng DNA, about 30,000 T cell genomes. TCRdb's copy holds only in-frame clones and misses some; the assay was immunoSEQ multiplex PCR. The top ten clones hold approximately 23% of a sample with 100,000 or so clones, just over 65% of them seen once. Study-level results: It was observed that about 5% of naive CD4 clonotypes were shared across several donors.

The rearrangement joins TRBV19 to TRBJ2-1; possible D gene TRBD2, 6 bases. Input material: memory CD8+ T cells sorted from blood. As for subset: CD45RO+ cells pooled with CCR7-negative TemRA cells. This TCR derives from a woman under 40 in good health. DNA for the CDR3: TGTGCCAGTAGTCCAATAAACGGGACTCGGGGCGCCTACTACAATGAGCAGTTCTTC. As protein: CASSPINGTRGAYYNEQFF.